Reported below is one TCR beta chain. Antigen unknown. Trimming stripped 0 bases from V and 5 bases from J, with 11 bases between. Germline values: CDR1 SGHDT, CDR2 YYEEEE. The CDR3 sequence is 14 residues long. These data originate in a study of cytomegalovirus exposure and HLA in healthy donors. PCR was performed using 60 Vbeta and 13 Jbeta primers. Assay used: immunoSEQ multiplex PCR; TCRdb lists only in-frame clones, some missing. The sample's table shows about 160,000 clones. Findings and caveats of the study: Across all donors, roughly uniform sequencing depth was an assumption of the presence/absence analyses. Sequences of the TCR beta chain were said to predict the HLA-A and HLA-B alleles of most subjects accurately.

The specimen was PBMCs. The TCR originated in a man aged 25-45 years in good health and CMV-seronegative. This chain uses TRBV5-6 with TRBJ1-2; D is uncertain. The CDR3 DNA reads TGTGCCAGCAGCTTGGACAGAGCTATTTATGGCTACACCTTC. Translating it yields CASSLDRAIYGYTF.